This passage covers 5 T cell receptor beta chains from one sample sequenced in a study of blood T cell repertoires in COVID-19. Generated by immunoSEQ multiplex PCR, the TCRdb table keeps only in-frame clones and is missing some. The sample lists about 87,000 clones; more than 85% were seen once. Specimen: peripheral blood. These TCRs come from a man between 35 and 55 years old with acute or convalescent COVID-19.

The chain recombines TRBV27 with TRBJ2-7; possible D gene TRBD1, 6 bases. This CDR3 is built from 14 residues. Deletions cut 6 bases from V and 4 bases from J, with 16 bases between. Germline V CDR1 and CDR2: MNHEY, SMNVEV (reference sequence). CDR3 coding DNA: TGTGCCAGCAGACCGCGGATGGACAGTTACGAGCAGTACTTC. Its protein product is CASRPRMDSYEQYF.

This clone was detected only once. J is TRBJ1-6 and V is TRBV7-2; D is unresolved. The CDR3 extends over 20 amino acids. Looked up from germline, CDR1 is SGHTA and CDR2 is FQGNSA. V dropped 0 bases and J dropped 0 bases, with 18 bases sitting between them. CDR3 region: CASSLAPPSISGSYNSPLHF. DNA for the CDR3: TGTGCCAGCAGCTTAGCCCCCCCGTCCATAAGCGGCTCCTATAATTCACCCCTCCACTTT.

This chain links TRBV4-3 with TRBJ2-3, with 9 bases lining up with TRBD2. The V gene's germline CDR1 is LGHNA and CDR2 YSLEER. The V gene end was trimmed by 4 bases and the J gene end by 3 bases; junction bases not matched to a gene: 23. This CDR3 spans 21 amino acids. CDR3 coding DNA: TGCGCCAGCAGCCTCGAGGCAACTCTAGCGGGACTGCCCAAGAGGACAGATACGCAGTATTTT. It encodes CASSLEATLAGLPKRTDTQYF.

Regarding this clone: The identical CDR3 is also encoded by other nucleotide sequences in the sample. The rearrangement links TRBV29-1 to TRBJ2-5; D possibly corresponds to TRBD2 (6 bases). V was shortened by 3 bases and J by 4 bases, with 12 bases between the two germline ends. Germline CDR1 is SQVTM and CDR2 is ANQGSEA. The CDR3 spans 13 residues. This CDR3 is CSVEETGVETQYF. The CDR3 DNA sequence: TGCAGCGTTGAGGAAACGGGAGTAGAGACCCAGTACTTC.

This chain links TRBV4-2 with TRBJ2-7; the D is unclear. Looked up from germline, CDR1 is LGHNA and CDR2 is YNFKEQ. Deletions cut 0 bases from V and 2 bases from J, with 14 bases between. The CDR3 length is 16 residues. In DNA form, the CDR3 reads TGTGCCAGCAGCCAAGAGGGCATCTCCAGCCCCTACGAGCAGTACTTC. Translation gives CASSQEGISSPYEQYF.